The present TCR beta chain was sequenced within a study of blood T cell repertoires in COVID-19. Looking at the study overall: Specimens from acute and convalescent COVID-19 originated in the United States, Italy and Spain. From T cells, B-cell-depleted T cells, or PBMCs came the material, which was cDNA or gDNA.

TCRdb keeps only in-frame clones here, not all; method: immunoSEQ multiplex PCR. The table lists roughly 170,000 clones, more than 75% of them singletons, with around 1% in the top ten. The CDR3 is made up of 15 amino acids. Deletions cut 4 bases from V and 7 bases from J, with 19 bases between. Germline CDR1 and CDR2: SGDLS and YYNGEE. Sample: peripheral blood. This clonotype was sampled from a woman between 18 and 29 years old who had recovered from COVID-19. This chain connects TRBV9 to TRBJ2-3, with D possibly being TRBD2 (7 bases). The CDR3 here is CASSPTSWGQNTQYF. The CDR3 bases are TGTGCCAGCAGCCCGACTAGCTGGGGACAAAATACGCAGTATTTT.